A single sample gave rise to the 30 T cell receptor beta chains below, sequenced in a study of beta chain features in type 1 diabetes. Study-wide points: A moderate, significant TCRB CDR3 shortening appeared in type 1 diabetes across four CD4+ subsets.

Since all of the isolated RNA was reverse transcribed, expressed TCRB transcripts were what got sequenced. Libraries were prepared by immunoSEQ multiplex PCR; TCRdb keeps only in-frame clonotypes and omits some of them. The sample comprises some 350,000 clones, approximately 13% of which are singletons, and 0.013% to 0.015% rests with the top ten. These receptors are not linked to any known antigen. Sequenced sample: naive CD4+ T cells from blood. Every receptor here comes from a woman between 18 and 30 years old with type 1 diabetes.

The V and J genes are TRBV7-2 and TRBJ1-5; no clear D gene. This CDR3 has 15 amino acids. V was pared by 1 base and J by 0 bases, with 7 bases between. CDR1 and CDR2 from the germline V gene are SGHTA and FQGNSA. CDR3 in amino acids: CASSLVLYSNQPQHF. The DNA for the CDR3 is TGTGCCAGCAGCTTAGTCCTTTATAGCAATCAGCCCCAGCATTTT.

This clone was observed a few times. The chain employs TRBV6-5 and TRBJ1-4; D is unclear. Germline loops: CDR1 MNHEY, CDR2 SVGAGI. The CDR3 has 14 amino acids. The V and J ends lost 4 bases and 0 bases respectively, with 6 bases between them. For the CDR3, the DNA is TGTGCCAGCAGTTCTATTGCAACTAATGAAAAACTGTTTTTT. Translation: CASSSIATNEKLFF.

This clone was observed a few times. The V and J genes are TRBV5-1 and TRBJ2-2; maybe TRBD2 (5 bases). Germline loops: CDR1 SGHRS, CDR2 YFSETQ. This CDR3 has 16 amino acids. With 0 bases removed from V and 2 bases from J, the gap between germline ends came to 11 bases. CDR3: CASSLDTGSNTGELFF. The CDR3 DNA is TGCGCCAGCAGCTTGGACACTGGGAGTAACACCGGGGAGCTGTTTTTT. The full variable domain, in which reference TRBV5-1 and TRBJ2-2 provide the parts outside the CDR3, is KAGVTQTPRYLIKTRGQQVTLSCSPISGHRSVSWYQQTPGQGLQFLFEYFSETQRNKGNFPGRFSGRQFSNSRSEMNVSTLELGDSALYLCASSLDTGSNTGELFFGEGSRLTVL.

The genes are TRBV28 and TRBJ2-1; TRBD2 is a possible D gene (5 bases). The CDR3 runs 13 residues. Germline V gene data show CDR1 as MDHEN and CDR2 as SYDVKM. V was cut by 5 bases and J by 0 bases, with 5 bases left in between. For the CDR3, the DNA is TGTGCCAGCAGTAGCGGCTCCTACAATGAGCAGTTCTTC. It codes for CASSSGSYNEQFF.

The chain uses TRBV4-3 and TRBJ2-1; 10 bases match TRBD2. The CDR3 contains 15 residues. In germline, CDR1 is LGHNA, CDR2 YSLEER. Losses at the gene ends were 1 base for V and 5 bases for J; bases not matched to a gene: 2. The CDR3 DNA is TGCGCCAGCAGCCAAGTCAGCGGGAGGGACAATGAGCAGTTCTTC. Its translation: CASSQVSGRDNEQFF.

This rearrangement joins TRBV2 to TRBJ2-4; 7 nucleotides match TRBD1. The V and J ends lost 9 bases and 10 bases, in that order; junction bases with no gene match: 9. The CDR3 is 12 residues long. Germline loops: CDR1 SNHLY, CDR2 FYNNEI. The chain's CDR3 is CASIRDRSIQYF. CDR3 bases: TGTGCCAGTATCCGGGACAGAAGTATTCAGTACTTC.

J is TRBJ2-2 and V is TRBV7-3; D is undetermined. The CDR3 extends over 15 amino acids. V was trimmed by 3 bases and J by 0 bases, leaving 8 bases between them. The V gene's germline CDR1 is SGHTA and CDR2 FQGTGA. The CDR3 region is CASSLGNTNTGELFF. The CDR3 bases are TGTGCCAGCAGCTTGGGCAACACGAACACCGGGGAGCTGTTTTTT.

There are a few counts of this clone. V is TRBV7-3 and J is TRBJ2-5; 7 nucleotides align to TRBD1. This CDR3 is 14 amino acids long. CDR1 is SGHTA, CDR2 FQGTGA, per germline. Trimming removed 5 bases from V and 2 bases from J; junction bases left unmatched: 5. DNA of the CDR3: TGTGCCAGCAGCGCCCGGGACAGTCAAGAGACCCAGTACTTC. It is translated as CASSARDSQETQYF.

This clone was recorded a few times. This chain joins TRBV7-2 and TRBJ1-2, with a weak D call TRBD1 (5 bases). CDR1 SGHTA and CDR2 FQGNSA come from the germline V gene. This CDR3 has 13 residues. V dropped 1 base and J dropped 7 bases, with 10 bases sitting between them. The CDR3 DNA reads as TGTGCCAGCAGCTTAGTTCCGACAGTTGGCTACACCTTC. It encodes CASSLVPTVGYTF. Drawing the rest from reference TRBV7-2 and TRBJ1-2, the complete variable domain is GAGVSQSPSNKVTEKGKDVELRCDPISGHTALYWYRQSLGQGLEFLIYFQGNSAPDKSGLPSDRFSAERTGGSVSTLTIQRTQQEDSAVYLCASSLVPTVGYTFGSGTRLTVV.

This clone was detected only a few times. The genes are TRBV28 and TRBJ1-1; D is perhaps TRBD1 (5 bases). This CDR3 spans 18 amino acids. V shed 1 base and J shed 4 bases, with 22 bases lying between them. In germline, CDR1 is MDHEN, CDR2 SYDVKM. The CDR3 sequence is CASSLSSGWGGSVTEAFF. CDR3 DNA: TGTGCCAGCAGTTTATCCTCAGGGTGGGGGGGTTCGGTCACTGAAGCTTTCTTT. Together with reference TRBV28 and TRBJ1-1, the CDR3 gives the full variable domain: DVKVTQSSRYLVKRTGEKVFLECVQDMDHENMFWYRQDPGLGLRLIYFSYDVKMKEKGDIPEGYSVSREKKERFSLILESASTNQTSMYLCASSLSSGWGGSVTEAFFGQGTRLTVV.

V usage is TRBV5-1 and J usage is TRBJ2-3; D may be TRBD1 (5 bases). The V and J ends lost 1 base and 5 bases respectively, with 11 bases between them. The V gene's germline CDR1 is SGHRS and CDR2 YFSETQ. This CDR3 contains 14 residues. In DNA form, the CDR3 reads TGCGCCAGCAGCTTGCTACAGGCGGAAGATACGCAGTATTTT. It translates to CASSLLQAEDTQYF.

This clone occurred many times. The chain couples TRBV29-1 to TRBJ2-3; TRBD1 aligns across 7 bases. The length of the CDR3 is 11 residues. J lost 6 bases, V lost 7 bases, and 4 bases had no gene match. CDR1 SQVTM and CDR2 ANQGSEA come from the germline V gene. The CDR3 loop reads CSAKGADTQYF. CDR3 bases: TGCAGCGCTAAGGGGGCTGATACGCAGTATTTT.

This clone was seen only a few times. The chain employs TRBV28 and TRBJ2-7, with TRBD2 matching over 12 bases. This CDR3 has 16 amino acids. With 3 bases clipped from V and 5 bases from J, the junction kept 8 bases outside the gene matches. Germline V gene data show CDR1 as MDHEN and CDR2 as SYDVKM. This CDR3 is CASSFRLTSGSNEQYF. The CDR3 DNA reads TGTGCCAGCAGTTTCCGTTTGACTAGCGGGAGCAACGAGCAGTACTTC.

This clone was counted a few times. The V gene is TRBV18, the J gene TRBJ2-7; D might be TRBD2 (5 bases). The V gene lost 2 bases and the J gene lost 4 bases, with 15 bases spanning the gap. Germline CDR1 is KGHSH and CDR2 is LQKENI. The CDR3 sequence is 15 residues long. CDR3 in DNA: TGTGCCAGCTCACCAGCGTCCCGACTAAGTTACGAGCAGTACTTC. Its translation: CASSPASRLSYEQYF.

This clone was detected only a few times. The V and J genes are TRBV7-9 and TRBJ2-7, with 8 bases fitting TRBD1. The CDR3 extends over 15 amino acids. The V gene end was trimmed by 6 bases and the J gene end by 5 bases; junction bases not matched to a gene: 12. The V gene's germline CDR1 is SEHNR and CDR2 FQNEAQ (reference sequence). Written as DNA, the CDR3 is TGTGCCAGCAGACGAAACGGACAGGGAACCCACGAGCAGTACTTC. This sequence encodes CASRRNGQGTHEQYF.

J is TRBJ1-4 and V is TRBV7-9; no clear D. V lost 5 bases, J lost 0 bases, and 13 bases lay in between. The CDR3 has 16 residues. Germline loops: CDR1 SEHNR, CDR2 FQNEAQ (reference sequence). The DNA for the CDR3 is TGTGCCAGCAGCCGAATGACACCGGCAACTAATGAAAAACTGTTTTTT. It translates to CASSRMTPATNEKLFF.

The table lists this clone with a few counts. The chain combines TRBV5-1 with TRBJ2-5; D might be TRBD2 (5 bases). The V end was cut by 3 bases, the J end by 5 bases, with 14 bases between. CDR1 is SGHRS and CDR2 is YFSETQ in the germline V gene. This CDR3 is built from 14 residues. CDR3 loop: CASSYTSGMETQYF. CDR3 coding DNA: TGCGCCAGCAGCTATACGTCGGGGATGGAGACCCAGTACTTC.

The CDR3 reads CASSGSPTNEKLFF. The CDR3 nucleotides are TGCGCCAGCAGCGGGAGCCCAACTAATGAAAAACTGTTTTTT. The rearrangement links TRBV5-1 to TRBJ1-4; D call uncertain. The CDR3 covers 14 residues. The germline V and J ends were trimmed by 4 bases and 0 bases, with 7 bases remaining between them. Per germline, CDR1 SGHRS and CDR2 YFSETQ.

This clone appeared many times. The V gene is TRBV29-1, the J gene TRBJ2-5; D ambiguous. Germline V CDR1 and CDR2: SQVTM, ANQGSEA. This CDR3 has 13 amino acids. The V and J ends lost 8 bases and 0 bases respectively, with 13 bases between them. This CDR3 is CSIADSYQETQYF. The CDR3 DNA sequence: TGCAGCATAGCCGACTCGTACCAAGAGACCCAGTACTTC.

This rearrangement joins TRBV4-2 to TRBJ2-3; D gene unclear. Germline CDR1 is LGHNA and CDR2 is YNFKEQ. V was pared by 1 base and J by 4 bases, with 15 bases between. The CDR3 is 16 residues long. The DNA of the CDR3 is TGTGCCAGCAGCCAAGCTGGTTCGCTCCCGGCAGATACGCAGTATTTT. Translation gives CASSQAGSLPADTQYF.

This rearrangement joins TRBV6-5 to TRBJ1-1; 10 bases are a match to TRBD1. With V trimmed by 4 bases and J by 5 bases, 4 bases remained unmatched. CDR3 length equals 14 residues. Germline V gene lookup returns CDR1 MNHEY and CDR2 SVGAGI. The CDR3 coding sequence is TGTGCCAGCAGTTTGGGGACAGGGGAGACTGAAGCTTTCTTT. This encodes CASSLGTGETEAFF.

This chain connects TRBV29-1 to TRBJ1-1; D may be TRBD1 (5 bases). The CDR3 is 15 residues long. V shed 6 bases and J shed 4 bases, with 21 bases lying between them. Germline assignment: CDR1 SQVTM and CDR2 ANQGSEA. Here the CDR3 reads CSVRVGGNAGTEAFF. CDR3 nucleotide sequence: TGCAGCGTGCGGGTGGGGGGAAATGCGGGCACTGAAGCTTTCTTT. The full variable domain, with the rest looked up from reference TRBV29-1 and TRBJ1-1, is SAVISQKPSRDICQRGTSLTIQCQVDSQVTMMFWYRQQPGQSLTLIATANQGSEATYESGFVIDKFPISRPNLTFSTLTVSNMSPEDSSIYLCSVRVGGNAGTEAFFGQGTRLTVV.

This clone was observed a single time. The rearrangement links TRBV4-1 to TRBJ2-3, with 11 bases matching TRBD2. The ends lost 2 bases at V and 6 bases at J; junction bases unmatched: 4. The CDR3 is made up of 15 amino acids. Germline CDR1 is MGHRA and CDR2 is YSYEKL. CDR3 bases: TGCGCCAGCAGCCAACGACTAGCGGGATCTGATACGCAGTATTTT. Translated, it gives CASSQRLAGSDTQYF.

V and J are TRBV28 and TRBJ2-4, with 7 bases aligning to TRBD1. The CDR3 sequence is 15 residues long. The V segment lost 6 bases and the J segment 2 bases; nucleotides outside the gene matches: 7. The germline gives CDR1 MDHEN, CDR2 SYDVKM. CDR3 sequence reads: CASRAPRGTKNIQYF. DNA for the CDR3: TGTGCCAGCAGGGCCCCCAGGGGGACCAAAAACATTCAGTACTTC.

The chain joins TRBV29-1 to TRBJ2-1, with a possible D match to TRBD2 (6 bases). The CDR3 spans 16 residues. The ends were cut back, 1 base at V and 0 bases at J, with 13 bases in the middle. Germline V lookup: CDR1 SQVTM, CDR2 ANQGSEA. The CDR3 DNA reads as TGCAGCGTTGAAGTTGGAGGGAGGAGCTCCTACAATGAGCAGTTCTTC. This translates into CSVEVGGRSSYNEQFF.

A few counts support this clone. The chain joins TRBV7-2 to TRBJ2-3; the match to TRBD2 covers 8 bases. The V and J ends lost 2 bases and 2 bases, in that order; junction bases with no gene match: 9. CDR1 SGHTA and CDR2 FQGNSA come from the germline V gene. This CDR3 is built from 17 residues. The CDR3 DNA sequence: TGTGCCAGCAGCTTATTGGTCGCGGGAGGCGCCACAGATACGCAGTATTTT. The encoded protein is CASSLLVAGGATDTQYF.

V gene TRBV27 combines with J gene TRBJ2-7, with D unresolved. This CDR3 has 14 residues. V lost 3 bases to trimming and J lost 9 bases, with 18 bases between them. Germline CDR1 MNHEY, CDR2 SMNVEV (reference sequence). The CDR3 nucleotides read TGTGCCAGCAGTTTCCTCCCTCCTATATCCCGGCAGTACTTC. Translating it yields CASSFLPPISRQYF.

V and J are TRBV5-4 and TRBJ2-1, with D uncertain. Germline V lookup: CDR1 SGHNT, CDR2 YYREEE (reference sequence). The CDR3 is made up of 12 amino acids. Trimming removed 4 bases at V and 7 bases at J, with 9 bases between. CDR3 residues: CASSQAQNEQFF. Here the CDR3 DNA reads TGTGCCAGCAGCCAGGCTCAGAATGAGCAGTTCTTC.

J is TRBJ2-5 and V is TRBV6-5, with 13 bases fitting TRBD2. Germline V gene data show CDR1 as MNHEY and CDR2 as SVGAGI. Trimming took 0 bases from V and 5 from J; bases not matched to a gene: 3. The CDR3 covers 16 residues. The CDR3 loop reads CASSYSGLAGVETQYF. In nucleotides, the CDR3 is TGTGCCAGCAGTTACTCAGGACTAGCGGGAGTGGAGACCCAGTACTTC.

This clone was observed a few times. V gene TRBV7-2 combines with J gene TRBJ2-3; D uncertain. V was pared by 2 bases and J by 4 bases, with 13 bases between. The germline V gene encodes CDR1 SGHTA and CDR2 FQGNSA. CDR3 length equals 15 residues. CDR3 DNA: TGTGCCAGCAGCTTAACTAACCCTTCCGCAGATACGCAGTATTTT. Translated: CASSLTNPSADTQYF.